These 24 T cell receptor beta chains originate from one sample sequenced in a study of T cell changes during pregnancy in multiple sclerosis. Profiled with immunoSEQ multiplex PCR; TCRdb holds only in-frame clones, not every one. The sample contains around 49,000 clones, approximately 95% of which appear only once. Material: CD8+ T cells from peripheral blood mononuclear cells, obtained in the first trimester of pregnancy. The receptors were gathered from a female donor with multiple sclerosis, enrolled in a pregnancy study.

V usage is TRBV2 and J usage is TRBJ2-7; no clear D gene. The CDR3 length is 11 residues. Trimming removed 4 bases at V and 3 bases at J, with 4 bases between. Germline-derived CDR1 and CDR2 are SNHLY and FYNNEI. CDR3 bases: TGTGCCAGCAGTGGAGACTACGAGCAGTACTTC. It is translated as CASSGDYEQYF.

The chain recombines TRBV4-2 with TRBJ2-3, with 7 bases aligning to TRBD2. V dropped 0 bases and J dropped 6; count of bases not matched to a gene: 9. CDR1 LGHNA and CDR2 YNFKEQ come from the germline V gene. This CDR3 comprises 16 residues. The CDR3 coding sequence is TGTGCCAGCAGCCAAGATCCGGCGGGAGTGGCGGATACGCAGTATTTT. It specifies CASSQDPAGVADTQYF.

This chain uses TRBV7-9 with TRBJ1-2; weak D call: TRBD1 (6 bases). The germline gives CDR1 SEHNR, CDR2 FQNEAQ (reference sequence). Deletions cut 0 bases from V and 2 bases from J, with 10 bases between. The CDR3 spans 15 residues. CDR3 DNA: TGTGCCAGCAGCTTAGCCGACAGGACAAACTATGGCTACACCTTC. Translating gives CASSLADRTNYGYTF. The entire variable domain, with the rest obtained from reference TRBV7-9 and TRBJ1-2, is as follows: DTGVSQNPRHKITKRGQNVTFRCDPISEHNRLYWYRQTLGQGPEFLTYFQNEAQLEKSRLLSDRFSAERPKGSFSTLEIQRTEQGDSAMYLCASSLADRTNYGYTFGSGTRLTVV.

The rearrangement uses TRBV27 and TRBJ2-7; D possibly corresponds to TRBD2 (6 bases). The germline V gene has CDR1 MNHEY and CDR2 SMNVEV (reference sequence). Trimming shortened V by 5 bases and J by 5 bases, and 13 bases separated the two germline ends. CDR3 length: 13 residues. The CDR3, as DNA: TGTGCCAGCAGTCTTCCAGGGAGGCACGAGCAGTACTTC. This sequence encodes CASSLPGRHEQYF.

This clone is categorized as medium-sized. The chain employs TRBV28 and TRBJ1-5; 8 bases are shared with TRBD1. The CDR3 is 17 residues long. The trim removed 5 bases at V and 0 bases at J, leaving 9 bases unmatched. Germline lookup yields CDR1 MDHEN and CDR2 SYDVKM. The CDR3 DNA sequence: TGTGCCAGCAGTGAGCAGGGGGCCCTCCCTAGCAATCAGCCCCAGCATTTT. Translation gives CASSEQGALPSNQPQHF.

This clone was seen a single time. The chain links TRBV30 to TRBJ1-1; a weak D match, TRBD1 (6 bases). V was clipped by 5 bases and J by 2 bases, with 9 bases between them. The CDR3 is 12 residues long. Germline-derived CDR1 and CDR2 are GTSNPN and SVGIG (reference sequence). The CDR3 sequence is CAWDRTNTEAFF. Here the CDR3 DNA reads TGTGCCTGGGACAGGACCAACACTGAAGCTTTCTTT.

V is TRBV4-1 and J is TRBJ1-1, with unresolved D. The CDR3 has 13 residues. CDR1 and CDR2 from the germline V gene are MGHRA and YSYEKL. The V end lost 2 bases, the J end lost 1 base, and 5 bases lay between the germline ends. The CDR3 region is CASSQFSNTEAFF. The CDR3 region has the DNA TGCGCCAGCAGCCAATTCTCGAACACTGAAGCTTTCTTT.

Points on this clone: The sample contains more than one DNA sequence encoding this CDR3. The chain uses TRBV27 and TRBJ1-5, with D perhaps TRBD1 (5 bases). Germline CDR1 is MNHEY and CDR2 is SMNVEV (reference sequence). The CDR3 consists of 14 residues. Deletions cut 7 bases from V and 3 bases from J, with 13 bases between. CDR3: CASTPGGVNQPQHF. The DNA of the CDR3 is TGTGCCAGCACCCCGGGGGGGGTCAATCAGCCCCAGCATTTT.

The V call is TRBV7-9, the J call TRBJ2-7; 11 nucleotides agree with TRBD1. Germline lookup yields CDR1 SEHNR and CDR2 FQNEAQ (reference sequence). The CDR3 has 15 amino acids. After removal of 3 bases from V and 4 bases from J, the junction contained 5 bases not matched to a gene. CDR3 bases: TGTGCCAGCAGCTTGGTGGGGACAGGGGGTTACGAGCAGTACTTC. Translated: CASSLVGTGGYEQYF.

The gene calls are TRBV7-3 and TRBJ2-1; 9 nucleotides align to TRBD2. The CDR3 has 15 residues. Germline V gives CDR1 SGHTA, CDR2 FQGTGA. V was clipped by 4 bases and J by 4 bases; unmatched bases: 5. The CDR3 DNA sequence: TGTGCCAGCAGCTCCCTAGCGGGATCGTACAATGAGCAGTTCTTC. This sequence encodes CASSSLAGSYNEQFF.

The CDR3 DNA follows: TGTGCCAGCACCCTTCGTAGCGGGAGATGGGAGACCCAGTACTTC. Translation gives CASTLRSGRWETQYF. V and J are TRBV27 and TRBJ2-5, with 9 bases fitting TRBD2. The CDR3 extends over 15 amino acids. The V segment lost 7 bases and the J segment 5 bases; nucleotides outside the gene matches: 11. Looked up from germline, CDR1 is MNHEY and CDR2 is SMNVEV (reference sequence).

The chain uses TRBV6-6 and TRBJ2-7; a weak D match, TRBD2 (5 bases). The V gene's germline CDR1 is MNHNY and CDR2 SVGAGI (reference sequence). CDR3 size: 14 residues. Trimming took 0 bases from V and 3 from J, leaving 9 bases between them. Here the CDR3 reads CASSYSGELYEQYF. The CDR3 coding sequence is TGTGCCAGCAGTTACTCCGGGGAACTCTACGAGCAGTACTTC.

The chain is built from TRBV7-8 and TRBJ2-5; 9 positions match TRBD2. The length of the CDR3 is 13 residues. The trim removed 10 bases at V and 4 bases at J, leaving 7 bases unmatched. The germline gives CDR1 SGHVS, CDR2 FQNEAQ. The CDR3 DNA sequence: TGTGCCACGTTAGCGGGAGTGCGAGAGACCCAGTACTTC. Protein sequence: CATLAGVRETQYF.

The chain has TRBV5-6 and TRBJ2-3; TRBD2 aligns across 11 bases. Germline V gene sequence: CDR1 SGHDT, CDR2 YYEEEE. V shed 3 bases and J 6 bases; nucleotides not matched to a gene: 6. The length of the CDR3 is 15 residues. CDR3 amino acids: CASSSPTSGTDTQYF. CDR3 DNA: TGTGCCAGCAGCTCGCCGACTAGCGGGACCGATACGCAGTATTTT.

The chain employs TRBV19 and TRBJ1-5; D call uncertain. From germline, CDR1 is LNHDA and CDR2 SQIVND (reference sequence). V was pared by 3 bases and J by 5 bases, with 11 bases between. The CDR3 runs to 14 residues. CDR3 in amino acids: CASSIVAFDQPQHF. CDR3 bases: TGTGCCAGTAGTATCGTAGCGTTCGATCAGCCCCAGCATTTT.

CDR3 amino acids: CASTYGQTEAFF. The CDR3, as DNA: TGTGCCAGTACCTATGGGCAGACTGAAGCTTTCTTT. The chain joins TRBV19 to TRBJ1-1; D unclear. The CDR3 sequence is 12 residues long. V was pared by 7 bases and J by 5 bases, with 11 bases between. In germline, CDR1 is LNHDA, CDR2 SQIVND (reference sequence).

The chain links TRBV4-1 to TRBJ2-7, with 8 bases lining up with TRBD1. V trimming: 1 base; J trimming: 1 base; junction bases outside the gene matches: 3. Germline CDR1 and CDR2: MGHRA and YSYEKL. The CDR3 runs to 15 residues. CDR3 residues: CASSQVWTGSYEQYF. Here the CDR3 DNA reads TGCGCCAGCAGCCAAGTTTGGACAGGGTCCTACGAGCAGTACTTC.

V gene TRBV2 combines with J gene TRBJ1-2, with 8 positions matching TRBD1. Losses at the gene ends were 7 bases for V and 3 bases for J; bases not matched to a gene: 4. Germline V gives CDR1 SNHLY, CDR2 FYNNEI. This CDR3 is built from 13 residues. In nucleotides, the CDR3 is TGTGCCAGCAATCCAGGGGGCTACTATGGCTACACCTTC. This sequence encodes CASNPGGYYGYTF.

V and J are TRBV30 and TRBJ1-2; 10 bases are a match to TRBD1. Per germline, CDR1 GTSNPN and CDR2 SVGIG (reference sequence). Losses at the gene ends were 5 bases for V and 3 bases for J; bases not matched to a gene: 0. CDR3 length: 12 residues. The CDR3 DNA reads TGTGCCTGGGGGACAGGGGACTATGGCTACACCTTC. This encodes CAWGTGDYGYTF.

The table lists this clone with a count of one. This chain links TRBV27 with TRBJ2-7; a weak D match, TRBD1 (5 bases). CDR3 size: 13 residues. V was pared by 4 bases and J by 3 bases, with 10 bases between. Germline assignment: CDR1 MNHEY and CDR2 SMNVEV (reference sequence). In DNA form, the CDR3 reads TGTGCCAGCAGTTATAGACAGAGCTACGAGCAGTACTTC. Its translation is CASSYRQSYEQYF.

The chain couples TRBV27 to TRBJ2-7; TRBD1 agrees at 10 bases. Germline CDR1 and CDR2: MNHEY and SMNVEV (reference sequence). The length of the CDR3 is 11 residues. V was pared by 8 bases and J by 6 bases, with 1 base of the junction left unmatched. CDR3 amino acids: CASGQGGEQYF. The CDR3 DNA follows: TGTGCCAGCGGACAGGGGGGCGAGCAGTACTTC.

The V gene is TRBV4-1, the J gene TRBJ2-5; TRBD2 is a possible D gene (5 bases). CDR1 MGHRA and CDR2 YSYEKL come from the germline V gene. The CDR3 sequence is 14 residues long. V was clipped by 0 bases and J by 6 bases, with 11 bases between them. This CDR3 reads CASSQDLGRKTQYF. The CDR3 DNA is TGCGCCAGCAGCCAAGATTTGGGGAGAAAGACCCAGTACTTC.

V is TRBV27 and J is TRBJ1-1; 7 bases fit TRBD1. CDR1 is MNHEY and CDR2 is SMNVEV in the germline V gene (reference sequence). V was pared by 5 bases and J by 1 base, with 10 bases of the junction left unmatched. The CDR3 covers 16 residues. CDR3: CASSPPPNRGNTEAFF. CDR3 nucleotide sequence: TGTGCCAGCAGTCCCCCACCTAACAGGGGGAACACTGAAGCTTTCTTT.

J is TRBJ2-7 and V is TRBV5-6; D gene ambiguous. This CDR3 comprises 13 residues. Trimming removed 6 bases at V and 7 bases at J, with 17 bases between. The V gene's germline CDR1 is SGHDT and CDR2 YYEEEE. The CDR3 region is CASTLALNGEQYF. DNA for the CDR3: TGTGCCAGCACCTTAGCCCTGAATGGTGAGCAGTACTTC.